A single sample is the source of the 14 T cell receptor beta chains below, sequenced in a study of identical twins. Each CDR3 protein is one row after TCRdb ran MiXCR on the 5' RACE reads. The sample carries about 300,000 distinct CDR3 sequences, 9% to 15% recorded once. These sequences were also reported in another study, on yellow fever vaccine responses in identical twins.

Material for sequencing was CD8+ T cells sorted from blood. The receptor source for this set is a woman between 18 and 29 years old in good health.

The V call is TRBV2, the J call TRBJ2-7; D ambiguous. V gave up 5 bases and J gave up 2 bases, with 7 bases separating them. The CDR3 length is 12 residues. CDR1 is SNHLY and CDR2 is FYNNEI in the germline V gene. CDR3 residues: CASSSTTYEQYF. In nucleotides, the CDR3 is TGTGCCAGCAGTTCGACAACCTACGAGCAGTACTTC. Full variable domain (missing parts from reference TRBV2 and TRBJ2-7): EPEVTQTPSHQVTQMGQEVILRCVPISNHLYFYWYRQILGQKVEFLVSFYNNEISEKSEIFDDQFSVERPDGSNFTLKIRSTKLEDSAMYFCASSSTTYEQYFGPGTRLTVT.

The table lists this clonotype with a few counts. The V and J genes are TRBV28 and TRBJ2-7, with 7 positions matching TRBD2. In germline, CDR1 is MDHEN, CDR2 SYDVKM. J gave up 5 bases and V 6 bases, and 10 bases lay outside the gene matches. The CDR3 totals 14 residues. The CDR3: CASRSKTSTHEQYF. CDR3 sequence (DNA): TGTGCCAGCAGGAGCAAGACTAGCACCCACGAGCAGTACTTC.

The chain recombines TRBV6-1 with TRBJ1-5; tentatively, D is TRBD1 (6 bases). There are 14 residues in the CDR3. Per germline, CDR1 MNHNS and CDR2 SASEGT. V shed 3 bases and J shed 4 bases, with 10 bases lying between them. CDR3 amino acids: CASSDGQLNQPQHF. Here the CDR3 DNA reads TGTGCCAGCAGTGACGGACAGCTTAATCAGCCCCAGCATTTT.

The sample holds many counts of this clonotype. The rearrangement joins TRBV27 to TRBJ2-2; 8 positions agree with TRBD2. Looked up from germline, CDR1 is MNHEY and CDR2 is SMNVEV (reference sequence). After removal of 5 bases from V and 4 bases from J, the junction contained 9 bases not matched to a gene. This CDR3 is built from 16 residues. The DNA for the CDR3 is TGTGCCAGCAGTAGTAGACTAGCGAGTGGCACCGGGGAGCTGTTTTTT. Residues: CASSSRLASGTGELFF.

This clonotype was observed a handful of times. The chain has TRBV2 and TRBJ2-1; D may be TRBD1 (6 bases). Germline V lookup: CDR1 SNHLY, CDR2 FYNNEI. V was clipped by 7 bases and J by 6 bases, with 7 bases between them. The CDR3 length is 11 residues. The CDR3 region has the DNA TGTGCCAGCAACAGGGCCAATGAGCAGTTCTTC. Amino acids: CASNRANEQFF.

The CDR3 DNA reads TGCAGTGCTAGAGCCCCCTTAAGCGGAGATACGCAGTATTTT. It encodes CSARAPLSGDTQYF. The rearrangement links TRBV20-1 to TRBJ2-3; weak D call: TRBD2 (5 bases). Germline CDR1 reads DFQATT; CDR2 reads SNEGSKA (reference sequence). V was pared by 1 base and J by 5 bases, with 13 bases between. There are 14 residues in the CDR3.

This clonotype appeared many times. The chain joins TRBV12-3 or TRBV12-4 to TRBJ1-1; no firm D call. The CDR3 spans 10 residues. The V and J ends lost 6 bases and 1 base respectively, with 0 bases between them. The CDR3 nucleotides are TGTGCCAGCAGGAACACTGAAGCTTTCTTT. The encoded protein is CASRNTEAFF.

The chain uses TRBV7-9 and TRBJ2-1; 12 bases map to TRBD1. There are 16 residues in the CDR3. Trimming took 8 bases from V and 8 from J; bases not matched to a gene: 13. Per germline, CDR1 SEHNR and CDR2 FQNEAQ (reference sequence). CDR3 sequence reads: CASPSEGDRGQDEQFF. In DNA, the CDR3 is TGTGCCAGCCCCTCGGAAGGGGACAGGGGGCAGGATGAGCAGTTCTTC.

This clonotype has only a few counts. The J gene is TRBJ2-2, the V gene TRBV28, with D maybe TRBD2 (6 bases). Per germline, CDR1 MDHEN and CDR2 SYDVKM. This CDR3 has 14 residues. Trimming removed 9 bases from V and 2 bases from J, with 13 bases in between. CDR3 bases: TGTGCCAGTCGGGTTAGCGGAAACACCGGGGAGCTGTTTTTT. The encoded protein is CASRVSGNTGELFF.

This clonotype was counted a few times. The chain employs TRBV4-1 and TRBJ2-7, with no clear D. The V and J ends lost 2 bases and 5 bases respectively, with 7 bases between them. Germline CDR1 reads MGHRA; CDR2 reads YSYEKL. This CDR3 is 12 amino acids long. Here the CDR3 DNA reads TGCGCCAGCAGCCAAAATTATGACGAGCAGTACTTC. It is translated as CASSQNYDEQYF.

This clonotype was seen a few times. The chain combines TRBV28 with TRBJ1-5; the D is unclear. CDR3 length: 14 residues. Germline CDR1 is MDHEN and CDR2 is SYDVKM. Trimming cost V 5 bases and J 3 bases, with 11 bases left between them. CDR3 protein: CASSHDSLNQPQHF. The CDR3 DNA follows: TGTGCCAGCAGTCATGACTCCCTCAATCAGCCCCAGCATTTT.

This clonotype has only a few counts. This chain connects TRBV19 to TRBJ2-6, with a possible D match to TRBD2 (5 bases). Germline V lookup: CDR1 LNHDA, CDR2 SQIVND (reference sequence). The V gene lost 6 bases and the J gene lost 0 bases, with 6 bases spanning the gap. The CDR3 runs to 14 residues. In nucleotides, the CDR3 is TGTGCCAGTAGGACTACCTCTGGGGCCAACGTCCTGACTTTC. As protein: CASRTTSGANVLTF.

This clonotype was counted only a few times. In DNA form, the CDR3 reads TGTGCCAGCAGTTTACTATCAACCGACAATGAGCAGTTCTTC. This translates into CASSLLSTDNEQFF. The chain combines TRBV27 with TRBJ2-1; D gene unclear. Germline V gives CDR1 MNHEY, CDR2 SMNVEV (reference sequence). Deletions cut 2 bases from V and 5 bases from J, with 10 bases between. The CDR3 is made up of 14 amino acids.

This clonotype was observed a few times. The chain recombines TRBV20-1 with TRBJ2-7, with D possibly TRBD2 on 6 matching bases. This CDR3 contains 17 residues. Trimming pared 1 base from V and 4 bases from J, leaving 23 bases between. Germline CDR1 DFQATT, CDR2 SNEGSKA (reference sequence). In nucleotides, the CDR3 is TGCAGTGCTAGAGTTTGGGACTCCGATAGCCGTACGTACGAGCAGTACTTC. Encoded protein: CSARVWDSDSRTYEQYF.